Listed below are T cell receptor beta chains from one sample, sequenced in a study of T cells after posttransplantation cyclophosphamide. The method was immunoSEQ multiplex PCR; TCRdb's version includes in-frame clones alone and lacks a portion of them. The sample shows some 4,200 clones, roughly four fifths of them seen only once. The sample here was PBMCs, taken after allogeneic stem cell transplant with posttransplant cyclophosphamide. The origin of the receptors is a male patient aged 40-55 years who received an allogeneic stem cell transplant from a related donor, was CMV-positive, and had acute and chronic GVHD. Some T cells may be supplied by the graft donor. The CDR3 runs from the conserved cysteine through the conserved F or W. The D gene is left open where the match is weak. Part of the rows lack a size; the others show once, few, many or a class for expanded clones.

d_call | j_call | v_call | clone_size | cdr3_nt | cdr3_aa
- | TRBJ2-3 | TRBV5-1 | - | TGCGCCAGCAGCTCTCAGAGCACAGATACGCAGTATTTT | CASSSQSTDTQYF
TRBD1 | TRBJ1-4 | TRBV4-2 | - | TGTGCCAGCAGCCCCGCCCTCAGGGGGGACAATGAAAAACTGTTTTTT | CASSPALRGDNEKLFF
- | TRBJ1-1 | TRBV29-1 | - | TGCAGCGCAGACCACAGGGAAATGGCTGAAGCTTTCTTT | CSADHREMAEAFF
TRBD2 | TRBJ2-1 | TRBV30 | few | TGTGCCTGGGCTCTGAGCGGGGTCGAGCAGTTCTTC | CAWALSGVEQFF
- | TRBJ2-7 | TRBV11-3 | - | TGTGCCAGCAGGGGACTCCTAGGCTACGAGCAGTACTTC | CASRGLLGYEQYF
- | TRBJ2-1 | TRBV6-1 | - | TGTGCCAGCTTGAGACTTGCAAGCTCCTACAATGAGCAGTTCTTC | CASLRLASSYNEQFF
- | TRBJ2-6 | TRBV4-3 | - | TGCGCCAGCAGCCAAGTAGATTCTGGGGCCAACGTCCTGGCTTTC | CASSQVDSGANVLAF
TRBD2 | TRBJ2-7 | TRBV19 | - | TGTGCCAGCATGAAGGGAGCGGGAGGTACCTACGAGCAGTACTTC | CASMKGAGGTYEQYF
- | TRBJ2-1 | TRBV5-1 | - | TGCGCCAGCAGCGCAACCGGGACAACCGATGAGCAGTTCTTC | CASSATGTTDEQFF
- | TRBJ1-1 | TRBV7-2 | - | TGTGCCAGCAACTCCATAATTAACACTGAAGCTTTCTTT | CASNSIINTEAFF
TRBD2 | TRBJ2-2 | TRBV7-3 | - | TGTGCCAGCAGCCCTGGACTAGCGGGAGGGGACCCCACCGGGGAGCTGTTTTTT | CASSPGLAGGDPTGELFF
TRBD2 | TRBJ2-3 | TRBV19 | - | TGTGCCAGTAGTATTACGACTAGCGGCGGCGCAGATACGCAGTATTTT | CASSITTSGGADTQYF
TRBD1 | TRBJ1-1 | TRBV5-6 | - | TGTGCCAGCACCATGGACAGGGTAAATGAAGCTTTCTTT | CASTMDRVNEAFF
TRBD2 | TRBJ2-3 | TRBV12-5 | - | TGTGCTAGTGGTTTATTATGGGAGGAGTCTAGCGGTTATACTAGCACAGATACGCAGTATTTT | CASGLLWEESSGYTSTDTQYF
- | TRBJ1-1 | TRBV7-3 | - | TGTGCCAGCAGCACCGACAGGAACACTGAAGCTTTCTTT | CASSTDRNTEAFF
- | TRBJ1-1 | TRBV25-1 | medium-sized | TGTGCCAGCACCCCAGTGGTGGAGAGCACTGAAGCTTTCTTT | CASTPVVESTEAFF
- | TRBJ2-3 | TRBV5-6 | - | TGTGCCAGCAGCCTACTTAGCGGACCTAGCACAGATACGCAGTATTTT | CASSLLSGPSTDTQYF
TRBD1 | TRBJ2-1 | TRBV27 | medium-sized | TGTGCCAGCAGTCGGACAGGCAATGAGCAGTTCTTC | CASSRTGNEQFF
- | TRBJ2-3 | TRBV5-4 | - | TGTGCCAGCAGTCTGAATAGTCAAGATACGCAGTATTTT | CASSLNSQDTQYF
TRBD2 | TRBJ2-3 | TRBV7-6 | few | TGTGCCAGCAGCGTGACTAGCGGAAAGGGAGGATTTAGCACAGATACGCAGTATTTT | CASSVTSGKGGFSTDTQYF
- | TRBJ2-1 | TRBV5-1 | - | TGCGCCAGCAGCTTGTGGACAGCAAACAATGAGCAGTTCTTC | CASSLWTANNEQFF
TRBD2 | TRBJ2-1 | TRBV7-3 | - | TGTGCCAGCAGCTTACGCAGCGGGGCTTACAATGAGCAGTTCTTC | CASSLRSGAYNEQFF
- | TRBJ2-7 | TRBV11-1 | - | TGTGCCAGCAGCCCCCTTGACGGAGGGTACGAGCAGTACTTC | CASSPLDGGYEQYF
- | TRBJ1-1 | TRBV11-3 | - | TGTGCCAGCAGCTCCGCGGGGACGGCGAACACTGAAGCTTTCTTT | CASSSAGTANTEAFF
TRBD2 | TRBJ2-2 | TRBV9 | - | TGTGCCAGCAGCGTAGCATCCCTAGCGGGAGGGGATATCGGGGAGCTGTTTTTT | CASSVASLAGGDIGELFF
TRBD1 | TRBJ2-7 | TRBV12-5 | once | TGTGCTAGTGGGCCGACAGGGGTACTCTCCTACGAGCAGTACTTC | CASGPTGVLSYEQYF
- | TRBJ2-7 | TRBV7-2 | - | TGTGCCAGCAGCCCCAGCCAGGGGTACTACGAGCAGTACTTC | CASSPSQGYYEQYF
- | TRBJ2-3 | TRBV7-8 | - | TGTGCCAGCAGCCCCGGACTTACTAGCACAGATACGCAGTATTTT | CASSPGLTSTDTQYF
- | TRBJ1-2 | TRBV19 | - | TGTGCCAGTAGTATTCGCAGGGTGGATGGCTACACCTTC | CASSIRRVDGYTF
TRBD2 | TRBJ2-1 | TRBV10-2 | - | TGCGCCAGCAGCACCGGGACTAGCGGCAATGAGCAGTTCTTC | CASSTGTSGNEQFF
TRBD2 | TRBJ2-1 | TRBV18 | - | TGTGCCAGCTCAGGGCTAGCGGGCCTATACAATGAGCAGTTCTTC | CASSGLAGLYNEQFF
- | TRBJ2-5 | TRBV7-2 | once | TGTGCCAGCAGCTTATCGCACTACCAAGAGACCCAGTACTTC | CASSLSHYQETQYF
TRBD1 | TRBJ1-2 | TRBV30 | - | TGTGCCTGGGATCGACGGACAGGGGATGGCTACACCTTC | CAWDRRTGDGYTF
TRBD2 | TRBJ2-7 | TRBV14 | - | TGTGCCAGCAGCCGACTCCGAAGCGGGAGTTCCCACGAGCAGTACTTC | CASSRLRSGSSHEQYF
- | TRBJ1-3 | TRBV4-1 | - | TGCGCCAGCAGCCAAGTAGGGGCCACCTCTGGAAACACCATATATTTT | CASSQVGATSGNTIYF
TRBD2 | TRBJ2-1 | TRBV7-9 | few | TGTGCCAGCAGCTTGTCTGGGACTAGCGGGATTGAGCAGTTCTTC | CASSLSGTSGIEQFF
TRBD2 | TRBJ2-7 | TRBV6-1 | - | TGTGCCAGCAGTGGGCTAGCGGGAGGGGGGCCGAGGGAGCAGTACTTC | CASSGLAGGGPREQYF
TRBD1 | TRBJ1-2 | TRBV5-4 | few | TGTGCCAGCAGCTCTCTGGACAGGGATGCCCTTGGCTACACCTTC | CASSSLDRDALGYTF
- | TRBJ2-6 | TRBV9 | - | TGTGCCAGCAGCACCCGGGGGTACTCTGGGGCCAACGTCCTGACTTTC | CASSTRGYSGANVLTF
- | TRBJ2-7 | TRBV2 | - | TGTGCCAGCAGTCCCCTAGTTATGACCTACGAGCAGTACTTC | CASSPLVMTYEQYF
TRBD2 | TRBJ2-1 | TRBV19 | - | TGTGCCAGTAGTAGCCAGCGGGAGGGCCGTGAGCAGTTCTTC | CASSSQREGREQFF
- | TRBJ2-2 | TRBV14 | - | TGTGCCAGCAGCCCACATGGCACCGGGGAGCTGTTTTTT | CASSPHGTGELFF
- | TRBJ1-5 | TRBV5-4 | - | TGTGCCAGCAGCCAGAACCAGGGCCTGAGCAATCAGCCCCAGCATTTT | CASSQNQGLSNQPQHF
TRBD2 | TRBJ2-3 | TRBV14 | - | TGTGCCAGCAGCCGGCCCGTCCTAGCGGGGGGGATCACAGATACGCAGTATTTT | CASSRPVLAGGITDTQYF
- | TRBJ2-5 | TRBV27 | - | TGTGCCAGCAGTCCTGGCAGGGGTACGACCCAGTACTTC | CASSPGRGTTQYF
- | TRBJ2-6 | TRBV5-1 | few | TGCGCCAGCAGTAACCGGGCTGGGGCCAACGTCCTGACTTTC | CASSNRAGANVLTF
- | TRBJ1-1 | TRBV30 | once | TGTGCCTGGAGTAGTCAGGGAAACACTGAAGCTTTCTTT | CAWSSQGNTEAFF
- | TRBJ1-6 | TRBV15 | - | TGTGCCACCAGCAGAGGACCAACAGGGTATACGGATTCACCCCTCCACTTT | CATSRGPTGYTDSPLHF
- | TRBJ1-1 | TRBV10-2 | - | TGCGCCAGCAGCGCAGGGGAGATGTCTGAAGCTTTCTTT | CASSAGEMSEAFF
- | TRBJ1-1 | TRBV11-3 | - | TGTGCCAGCAGCTTTGAAACAGGGGAAGCTTTCTTT | CASSFETGEAFF
TRBD2 | TRBJ2-1 | TRBV19 | few | TGTGCCAGTAGTCCACTAGCGGGGAACATCCATGAGCAGTTCTTC | CASSPLAGNIHEQFF
TRBD2 | TRBJ2-1 | TRBV6-1 | - | TGTGCCAGCAGTGAATCGGCTAGCGGGAGCGATGAGCAGTTCTTC | CASSESASGSDEQFF
TRBD1 | TRBJ2-3 | TRBV6-5 | - | TGTGCCAGCAGTTATAGGACAGGGGATACGCAGTATTTT | CASSYRTGDTQYF